Given below is one T cell receptor beta chain in context. Using immunoSEQ multiplex PCR, the repertoire was profiled, and TCRdb retains in-frame clones only, with some absent. The repertoire consists of some 160,000 clones, with 65% to 80% occurring once and the leading ten covering 3.5% to 4.5%. This entry comes from a study of blood T cell repertoires in COVID-19. Study-wide context: PBMCs, B-cell-depleted T cells, or T cells provided the cDNA or gDNA that made up the material.

Between the trimmed V and J ends, which lost 6 bases and 6 bases, there was a span of 18 bases. The CDR3 has 15 residues. CDR1 WSHSY and CDR2 SAAADI come from the germline V gene. This sequence originates from a man aged 55 to 70 with acute or convalescent COVID-19. The V and J genes are TRBV10-2 and TRBJ2-1; D is possibly TRBD1 (6 bases). The material sequenced was peripheral blood. The CDR3 region is CASRERTDLVNEQFF. CDR3 DNA sequence: TGCGCCAGCAGGGAGAGGACAGATTTAGTCAATGAGCAGTTCTTC.